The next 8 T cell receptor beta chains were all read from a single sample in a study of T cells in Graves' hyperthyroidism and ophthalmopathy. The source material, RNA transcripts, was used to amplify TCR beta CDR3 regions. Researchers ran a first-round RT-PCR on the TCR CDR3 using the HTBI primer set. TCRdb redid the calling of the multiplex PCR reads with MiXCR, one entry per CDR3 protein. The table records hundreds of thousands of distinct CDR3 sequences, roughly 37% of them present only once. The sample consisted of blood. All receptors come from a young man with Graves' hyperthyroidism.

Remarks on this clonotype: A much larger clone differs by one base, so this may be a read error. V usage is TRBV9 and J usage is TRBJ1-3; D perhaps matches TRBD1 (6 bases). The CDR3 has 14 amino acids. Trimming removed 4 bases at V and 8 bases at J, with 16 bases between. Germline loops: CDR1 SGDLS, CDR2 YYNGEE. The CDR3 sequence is CASSSGDTEDTIYF. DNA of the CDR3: TGTGCCAGCAGCTCCGGGGACACCGAAGACACCATATATTTT.

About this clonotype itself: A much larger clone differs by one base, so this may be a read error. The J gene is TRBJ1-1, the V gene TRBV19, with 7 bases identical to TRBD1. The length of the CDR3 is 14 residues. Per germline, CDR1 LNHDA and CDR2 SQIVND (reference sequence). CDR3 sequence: CDSKTDRLNTEAFF. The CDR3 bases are TGTGACAGTAAGACGGACAGGTTGAACACTGAAGCTTTCTTT.

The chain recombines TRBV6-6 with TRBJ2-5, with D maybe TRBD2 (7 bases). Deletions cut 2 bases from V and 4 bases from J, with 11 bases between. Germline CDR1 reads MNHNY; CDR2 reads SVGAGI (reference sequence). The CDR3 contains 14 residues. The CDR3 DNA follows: TGTGCCAGCAGTTACGCAGGGGAGGGAGAGACCCAGTACTTC. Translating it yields CASSYAGEGETQYF.

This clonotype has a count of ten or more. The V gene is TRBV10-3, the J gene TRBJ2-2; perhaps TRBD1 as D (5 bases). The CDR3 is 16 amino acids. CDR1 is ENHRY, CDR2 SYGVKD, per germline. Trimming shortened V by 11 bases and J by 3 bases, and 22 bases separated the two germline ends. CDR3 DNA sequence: TGTGCCTCCCTAGAGCAGGGATACATCGACACCGGGGAGCTGTTTTTT. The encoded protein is CASLEQGYIDTGELFF.

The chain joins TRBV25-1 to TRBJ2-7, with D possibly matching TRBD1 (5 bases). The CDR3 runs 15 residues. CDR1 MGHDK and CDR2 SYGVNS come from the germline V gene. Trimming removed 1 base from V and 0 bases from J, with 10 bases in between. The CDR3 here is CASSELRGTSYEQYF. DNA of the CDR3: TGTGCCAGCAGTGAATTAAGGGGAACCTCCTACGAGCAGTACTTC.

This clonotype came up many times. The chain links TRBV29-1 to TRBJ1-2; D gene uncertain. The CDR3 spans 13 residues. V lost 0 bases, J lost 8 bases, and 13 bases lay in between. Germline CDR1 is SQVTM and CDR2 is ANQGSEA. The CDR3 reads CSVEDENSSGYTF. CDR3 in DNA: TGCAGCGTTGAAGATGAGAACAGCTCCGGCTACACCTTC.

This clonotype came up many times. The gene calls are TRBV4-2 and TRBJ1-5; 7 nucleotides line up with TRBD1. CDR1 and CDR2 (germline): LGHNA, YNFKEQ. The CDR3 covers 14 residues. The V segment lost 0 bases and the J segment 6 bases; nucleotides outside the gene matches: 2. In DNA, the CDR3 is TGTGCCAGCAGCCAAGACAGGGGGGGTCAGCCCCAGCATTTT. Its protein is CASSQDRGGQPQHF.

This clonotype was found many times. The CDR3 sequence: CSTLGGRGGQETQYF. The CDR3 nucleotides are TGCAGCACCCTCGGGGGGCGGGGGGGGCAAGAGACCCAGTACTTC. This chain joins TRBV29-1 and TRBJ2-5; 9 positions agree with TRBD2. J lost 2 bases, V lost 8 bases, and 12 bases had no gene match. The CDR3 sequence is 15 residues long. CDR1 is SQVTM, CDR2 ANQGSEA, per germline.